These 15 T cell receptor beta chains originate from one sample sequenced in a study of CD8+CD57+ T cells in acquired aplastic anemia. TCR beta VDJ and CDR3 profiles were obtained from a genomic DNA template. TCRdb independently ran MiXCR on the reads; one entry per CDR3 protein. The data show 200,000 to 250,000 distinct CDR3 sequences, 60% to 80% seen once. Whoever was chosen for sequencing had shown CD8+CD57+ cell expansion by flow cytometry. The specimen sequenced was sorted CD4+, CD8+, or CD8+CD57+ T cells (not recorded which) from PBMCs. Receptor source: a human donor with aplastic anemia.

The rearrangement links TRBV24-1 to TRBJ2-1; D possibly corresponds to TRBD2 (6 bases). This CDR3 comprises 15 residues. Germline V CDR1 and CDR2: KGHDR, SFDVKD. V lost 3 bases to trimming and J lost 4 bases, with 12 bases between them. The CDR3 DNA is TGTGCCACCAGTGATCGCGCGGGACCTTACAATGAGCAGTTCTTC. It encodes CATSDRAGPYNEQFF.

The chain couples TRBV19 to TRBJ2-3; 14 nucleotides match TRBD2. Germline V lookup: CDR1 LNHDA, CDR2 SQIVND (reference sequence). The ends lost 5 bases at V and 8 bases at J; junction bases unmatched: 3. The CDR3 covers 14 residues. The CDR3 DNA reads as TGTGCCAGTAGTCTGGGACTAGCGGGAGTTACGCAGTATTTT. This codes for CASSLGLAGVTQYF.

The V and J genes are TRBV19 and TRBJ1-5, with D perhaps TRBD1 (5 bases). V lost 6 bases and J 9 bases, leaving 12 bases between the germline ends. Germline values: CDR1 LNHDA, CDR2 SQIVND (reference sequence). The CDR3 runs to 12 residues. The CDR3 loop is CASSHIGGPQHF. The DNA for the CDR3 is TGTGCCAGTAGCCATATCGGGGGGCCCCAGCATTTT.

The chain has TRBV5-6 and TRBJ2-1, with D tentatively TRBD2 (5 bases). The CDR3 runs to 15 residues. CDR1 is SGHDT, CDR2 YYEEEE, per germline. V lost 4 bases and J 5 bases, leaving 16 bases between the germline ends. This CDR3 reads CASSGMTRADNEQFF. The CDR3 nucleotides are TGTGCCAGCAGCGGAATGACTCGAGCGGACAATGAGCAGTTCTTC.

The rearrangement links TRBV15 to TRBJ1-2; 7 nucleotides align to TRBD1. This CDR3 contains 16 residues. CDR1 LNHNV and CDR2 YYDKDF come from the germline V gene (reference sequence). V lost 0 bases and J lost 0; bases outside the gene matches: 4. The CDR3 loop reads CATSRDRGGTNYGYTF. CDR3 in DNA: TGTGCCACCAGCAGAGACAGGGGGGGGACTAACTATGGCTACACCTTC.

V and J are TRBV20-1 and TRBJ2-7, with 7 bases matching TRBD2. The J segment lost 2 bases and the V segment lost 3 bases, leaving 4 bases of the junction unmatched. The CDR3 has 13 residues. Germline V gives CDR1 DFQATT, CDR2 SNEGSKA (reference sequence). The CDR3 region has the DNA TGCAGTGCTAGCACGGGAGGAACCTACGAGCAGTACTTC. Its protein is CSASTGGTYEQYF.

V usage is TRBV25-1 and J usage is TRBJ2-7; D might be TRBD1 or TRBD2, each matching 5 bases. The germline V gene encodes CDR1 MGHDK and CDR2 SYGVNS. V was cut by 6 bases and J by 7 bases, with 19 bases left in between. The CDR3 spans 14 residues. As DNA, the CDR3 is TGTGCCAGCAGCTTACTTCGGGGACGGCCGGAGCAGTACTTC. Translated, it gives CASSLLRGRPEQYF.

This chain links TRBV12-3 or TRBV12-4 with TRBJ1-3; 7 nucleotides match TRBD1. Germline trimming cut 1 base from V and 4 bases from J; bases unmatched to any gene: 7. The CDR3 runs 16 residues. The CDR3 DNA sequence: TGTGCCAGCAGTTTAGAAGGGGGCTCCGGAGGAAACACCATATATTTT. Amino acid sequence: CASSLEGGSGGNTIYF.

V usage is TRBV7-9 and J usage is TRBJ1-1; D unresolved. V lost 1 base and J 0 bases, leaving 6 bases between the germline ends. Germline V gives CDR1 SEHNR, CDR2 FQNEAQ (reference sequence). This CDR3 has 14 amino acids. Here the CDR3 reads CASSLVAVNTEAFF. In DNA form, the CDR3 reads TGTGCCAGCAGCTTAGTAGCGGTGAACACTGAAGCTTTCTTT.

The rearrangement joins TRBV25-1 to TRBJ2-7, with 8 bases aligning to TRBD2. Germline lookup yields CDR1 MGHDK and CDR2 SYGVNS. The CDR3 consists of 16 residues. With 2 bases clipped from V and 5 bases from J, the junction kept 11 bases outside the gene matches. In DNA form, the CDR3 reads TGTGCCAGCAGTGAACCCATAGCGGGATTGAGAAACGAGCAGTACTTC. Translated, it gives CASSEPIAGLRNEQYF.

The chain joins TRBV29-1 to TRBJ2-5; D uncertain. The DNA end is more similar to TRBJ2-7, so the J call may be wrong. The CDR3 contains 12 residues. The germline V gene encodes CDR1 SQVTM and CDR2 ANQGSEA. The CDR3 region has the DNA TGCAGCGTTGCCGGTTCCGCCTACGAGCAGTACTTC. It translates to CSVAGSAYEQYF.

CDR3 region: CASSQDWSVNTEAFF. CDR3 in DNA: TGTGCCAGCAGCCAAGATTGGAGCGTGAACACTGAAGCTTTCTTT. The chain joins TRBV3-1 to TRBJ1-1; D is unclear. V lost 0 bases and J 0 bases, leaving 8 bases between the germline ends. CDR1 is LGHDT, CDR2 YNNKEL, per germline (reference sequence). This CDR3 comprises 15 residues.

The chain employs TRBV19 and TRBJ2-7; 10 positions agree with TRBD1. This CDR3 comprises 13 residues. V shed 8 bases, J shed 5 bases, and the junction held 6 bases outside the gene matches. Germline V gives CDR1 LNHDA, CDR2 SQIVND (reference sequence). Written as DNA, the CDR3 is TGTGCCAGTGCAGACAGGGGGCAGGACGAGCAGTACTTC. Protein product: CASADRGQDEQYF.

The chain employs TRBV7-6 and TRBJ2-1, with D possibly TRBD1 on 6 matching bases. The CDR3 is 14 amino acids. V was shortened by 5 bases and J by 12 bases, with 20 bases between the two germline ends. The germline CDR1 and CDR2 sequences are SGHVS and FNYEAQ. In DNA form, the CDR3 reads TGTGCCAGCAGCCGAGGAAAAAAGGAAGGGGGGCAGTTCTTC. This encodes CASSRGKKEGGQFF.

The chain employs TRBV4-1 and TRBJ2-7; D is unresolved. The CDR3 has 16 residues. V was clipped by 0 bases and J by 4 bases, with 16 bases between them. CDR1 is MGHRA and CDR2 is YSYEKL in the germline V gene. The chain's CDR3 is CASSQDKAGGIYEQYF. The CDR3, as DNA: TGCGCCAGCAGCCAAGATAAGGCAGGTGGAATATACGAGCAGTACTTC.